This entry features one T cell receptor (beta chain) sequence. This CDR3 region has 15 residues. The ends lost 5 bases at V and 6 bases at J; junction bases unmatched: 8. CDR1 and CDR2 from the germline V gene are SGHTA and FQGNSA. These data are taken from a study of cytomegalovirus exposure and HLA in healthy donors. PCR used 60 Vbeta primers and 13 Jbeta primers. TCRdb keeps only in-frame clones here, not all; method: immunoSEQ multiplex PCR. The top ten clones hold less than 1.1% of a sample with approximately 130,000 clones, approximately 75% of them seen once. The gene calls are TRBV7-2 and TRBJ2-3; TRBD2 aligns across 10 bases. Sequencing was performed on PBMCs. The sequence derives from a male donor in good health and CMV-seronegative. In DNA form, the CDR3 reads TGTGCCAGCAGCATACTAGCGGGGATCTCGGATACGCAGTATTTT. It translates to CASSILAGISDTQYF.